This T cell receptor (beta chain) emerged from a study of T cell changes during pregnancy in multiple sclerosis. This CDR3 region has 15 residues. Germline V gene lookup returns CDR1 SGDLS and CDR2 YYNGEE. The trim removed 0 bases at V and 7 bases at J, leaving 4 bases unmatched. Profiled with immunoSEQ multiplex PCR; TCRdb holds only in-frame clones, not every one. This table has just under 85,000 clones, just over 90% appearing once. This sample comprised peripheral blood, obtained in the first trimester of pregnancy. V gene TRBV9 combines with J gene TRBJ1-5; 10 positions match TRBD1. This receptor was identified in a female donor with multiple sclerosis, enrolled in a pregnancy study. CDR3 sequence (DNA): TGTGCCAGCAGCGTAGGGACAGGGGGGGACCAGCCCCAGCATTTT. Its translation is CASSVGTGGDQPQHF.